This paragraph reports one T cell receptor beta chain. The antigen is not known. This record belongs to a study of T cells in Graves' hyperthyroidism and ophthalmopathy. General study results and limits: Most expanded thyroid clonotypes above 0.001 recurred in blood.

The CDR3 spans 17 residues. From germline, CDR1 is KGHDR and CDR2 SFDVKD. Trimming cost V 4 bases and J 8 bases, with 23 bases left between them. Amplification targeted TCR beta CDR3 regions from RNA transcripts. The TCR CDR3 first-round RT-PCR relied on the HTBI primer set. TCRdb re-analysed the multiplex PCR reads in MiXCR, keeping a single row per CDR3 protein. The table records more than 550,000 distinct CDR3 sequences, 15% to 20% of them present only once. The gene calls are TRBV24-1 and TRBJ2-1; D could derive from TRBD1 or TRBD2 (5 bases each). Sequenced input: blood. This clonotype originated in a man aged 50 or older with Graves' hyperthyroidism. CDR3 sequence reads: CATSDATSQGGPDEQFF. The CDR3 bases are TGTGCCACCAGTGACGCCACTAGTCAGGGCGGGCCTGATGAGCAGTTCTTC.